This is a list of T cell receptor beta chains from one sample in a study of shared clonotypes between healthy human individuals. Sequenced by immunoSEQ multiplex PCR; TCRdb stores in-frame clones only, minus some. Of 2.3 million or so clones detected, approximately 95% appear once; the ten largest clones hold 0.35% to 0.45%. Specimen: naive CD4+ T cells from PBMCs. The receptor source for this set is a man aged 18 to 35 in good health. Some clones in this sample may be carry-over from other donors' samples. The CDR3 runs from the conserved cysteine through the conserved F or W. The D gene is left open where the match is weak. The listing skips clone size in some rows; elsewhere it reads once, few, many or a size class.

V gene	D gene	clone size	J gene	CDR3 DNA	CDR3 protein
TRBV2	.	.	TRBJ1-1	TGTGCCAGCAGATTACGGCAGAACACTGAAGCTTTCTTT	CASRLRQNTEAFF
TRBV7-2	.	.	TRBJ2-5	TGTGCCAGCAGTCCCGACCTTGGGAGAGGGCTGGAGACCCAGTACTTC	CASSPDLGRGLETQYF
TRBV13	TRBD1	.	TRBJ2-7	TGTGCCAGCAGCCCCCGTCCCGCGTCTGTGACAGGGGGCTCCTACGAGCAGTACTTC	CASSPRPASVTGGSYEQYF
TRBV19	.	.	TRBJ1-1	TGTGCCAGTAGAACAGGGTGGGAAGGCACTGAAGCTTTCTTT	CASRTGWEGTEAFF
TRBV9	.	.	TRBJ1-5	TGTGCCAGCAGCGTAGAGGGTCGGAATCAGCCCCAGCATTTT	CASSVEGRNQPQHF
TRBV25-1	TRBD1	.	TRBJ2-7	TGTGCCAGCAGCCCCACCGGGACAGGGGCCTCTCAGTACTTC	CASSPTGTGASQYF
TRBV4-1	.	.	TRBJ2-3	TGCGCCAGCAGCACAAGAGCCAACGGGGGTTCCACAGATACGCAGTATTTT	CASSTRANGGSTDTQYF
TRBV4-1	TRBD2	.	TRBJ2-1	TGCGCCAGCAGCCGACTAGCGGACTACAATGAGCAGTTCTTC	CASSRLADYNEQFF
TRBV5-1	TRBD1	.	TRBJ2-5	TGCGCCAGCAGCAGCGGAGGGACAGGGGGCCAAGAGACCCAGTACTTC	CASSSGGTGGQETQYF
TRBV28	TRBD2	.	TRBJ2-5	TGTGCCAGCAAGGCCGCACTAGCGGCTCAAAGGACCCAGTACTTC	CASKAALAAQRTQYF
TRBV5-4	TRBD2	.	TRBJ2-1	TGTGCCAGCAGCTTGGGGGCGGGAGGGCCCAGACAGTTCTTC	CASSLGAGGPRQFF
TRBV19	TRBD2	.	TRBJ2-3	TGTGCCAGTAGTATAGATGCGGGAGGGATAACAGATACGCAGTATTTT	CASSIDAGGITDTQYF
TRBV18	TRBD1	.	TRBJ1-1	TGTGCCAGCTCACCACGGGTCCCAGGGGGCGGCACTGAAGCTTTCTTT	CASSPRVPGGGTEAFF
TRBV7-2	.	once	TRBJ1-4	TGTGCCAGCAGCCTAAAGACCTCATCTAATGAAAAACTGTTTTTT	CASSLKTSSNEKLFF
TRBV19	TRBD1	.	TRBJ1-2	TGTGCCAGTAGTAGGAGGGACAGGGCTTCTAACTATGGCTACACCTTC	CASSRRDRASNYGYTF
TRBV14	TRBD2	.	TRBJ2-1	TGTGCCATCAAGGGACTAGCGGGGAGTGAGCAGTTCTTC	CAIKGLAGSEQFF